The rows below give T cell receptor beta chains drawn from one sample of a study of T cell responses to AZD1222 COVID-19 vaccine. Method: immunoSEQ multiplex PCR; TCRdb's copy keeps in-frame clones and lacks some. This table holds 85,000 to 100,000 clones, approximately 90% found once. This specimen consisted of peripheral blood, obtained on day 0 of AZD1222 vaccination. These receptors originate from an adult in good health. Each CDR3 is given with its conserved first and last residue. The D gene is left open where the match is weak. The size of a clone is reported for some rows only, either as once, few or many, or as a class for expanded clones.

TRBD1	once	TRBV2	TRBJ1-2	TGTGCCAGCAGTGAAGTTACAGGGGGCTATGGCTACACCTTC	CASSEVTGGYGYTF
.	.	TRBV18	TRBJ2-7	TGTGCCAGCTCACCAAGGGGGACCTACGAGCAGTACTTC	CASSPRGTYEQYF
TRBD2	.	TRBV19	TRBJ2-3	TGTGCCAGTACTCCGGCAGTCCAGCGGGGTCCAGATACGCAGTATTTT	CASTPAVQRGPDTQYF
.	.	TRBV19	TRBJ2-7	TGTGCCAGTAGTCCCGTTCGCGGGGCCCTCTCCTACGAGCAGTACTTC	CASSPVRGALSYEQYF
.	.	TRBV10-2	TRBJ2-2	TGCGCCAGCAGTGAGTCGCCAGCGGAAAGAAACACCGGGGAGCTGTTTTTT	CASSESPAERNTGELFF
.	.	TRBV5-1	TRBJ1-5	TGCGCCAGCAGCCCGGATAGCAATCAGCCCCAGCATTTT	CASSPDSNQPQHF
.	.	TRBV7-9	TRBJ1-1	TGTGCCAGCAGCTCTTACGCGAACACTGAAGCTTTCTTT	CASSSYANTEAFF
TRBD2	once	TRBV7-2	TRBJ2-7	TGTGCCAGCAGCTTAATCGGCGGGGGTACCTACGAGCAGTACTTC	CASSLIGGGTYEQYF
.	.	TRBV18	TRBJ1-1	TGTGCCAGCTCACCGGACATTGCAAAGAACACTGAAGCTTTCTTT	CASSPDIAKNTEAFF
.	.	TRBV19	TRBJ2-1	TGTGCCAGTAGTATAGAGGGGGCGCCCTACAATGAGCAGTTCTTC	CASSIEGAPYNEQFF
.	once	TRBV6-6	TRBJ2-1	TGTGCCAGCACCCCAGGGACCTGGGGGGGCCGCAATGAGCAGTTCTTC	CASTPGTWGGRNEQFF
TRBD1	.	TRBV7-2	TRBJ2-3	TGTGCCAGCAGCCGGAACAGGGGGCAGGTCACAGATACGCAGTATTTT	CASSRNRGQVTDTQYF
.	.	TRBV18	TRBJ2-4	TGTGCCAGCTCACCACCCGCGGGAGCCAAAAACATTCAGTACTTC	CASSPPAGAKNIQYF
.	.	TRBV18	TRBJ2-1	TGTGCCAGCGCGCCGCAATCGGACCCTTACAATGAGCAGTTCTTC	CASAPQSDPYNEQFF
TRBD2	.	TRBV7-2	TRBJ2-1	TGTGCTGCGGTAGCGGGGGGCGACTACAATGAGCAGTTCTTC	CAAVAGGDYNEQFF
TRBD1	.	TRBV30	TRBJ1-2	TGTGCCTGGAGTGTACTCCGCGACAGGGGGATTTTGCGCGACTATGGCTACACCTTC	CAWSVLRDRGILRDYGYTF
TRBD1	.	TRBV7-9	TRBJ2-2	TGTGCAGACACAGGGGTTTGGTTACTTCCTTCGAACACCGGGGAGCTGTTTTTT	CADTGVWLLPSNTGELFF
.	.	TRBV28	TRBJ2-7	TGTGCCAGTACCCAATTGGGGGTCGAGCAGTACTTC	CASTQLGVEQYF